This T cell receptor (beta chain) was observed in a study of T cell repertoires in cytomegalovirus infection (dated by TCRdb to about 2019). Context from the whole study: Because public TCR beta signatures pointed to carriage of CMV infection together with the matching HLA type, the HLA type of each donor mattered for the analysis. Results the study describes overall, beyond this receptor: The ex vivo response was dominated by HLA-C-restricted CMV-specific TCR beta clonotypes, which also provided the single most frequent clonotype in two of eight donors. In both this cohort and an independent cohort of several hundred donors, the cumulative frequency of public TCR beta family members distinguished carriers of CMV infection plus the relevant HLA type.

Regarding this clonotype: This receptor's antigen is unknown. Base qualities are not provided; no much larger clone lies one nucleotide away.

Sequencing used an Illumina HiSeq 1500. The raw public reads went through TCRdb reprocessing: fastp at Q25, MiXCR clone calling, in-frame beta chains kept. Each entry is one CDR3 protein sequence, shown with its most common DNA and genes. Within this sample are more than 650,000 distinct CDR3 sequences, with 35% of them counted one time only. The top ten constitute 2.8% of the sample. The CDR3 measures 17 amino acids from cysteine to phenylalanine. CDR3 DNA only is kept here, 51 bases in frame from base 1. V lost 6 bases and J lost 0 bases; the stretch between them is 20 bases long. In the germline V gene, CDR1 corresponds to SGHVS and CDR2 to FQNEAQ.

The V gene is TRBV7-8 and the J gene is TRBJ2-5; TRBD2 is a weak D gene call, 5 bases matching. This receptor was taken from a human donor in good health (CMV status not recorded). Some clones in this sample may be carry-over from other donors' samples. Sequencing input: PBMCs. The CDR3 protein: CASRPSHWRADQETQYF. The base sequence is TGTGCCAGCAGACCCTCCCACTGGCGGGCTGACCAAGAGACCCAGTACTTC.